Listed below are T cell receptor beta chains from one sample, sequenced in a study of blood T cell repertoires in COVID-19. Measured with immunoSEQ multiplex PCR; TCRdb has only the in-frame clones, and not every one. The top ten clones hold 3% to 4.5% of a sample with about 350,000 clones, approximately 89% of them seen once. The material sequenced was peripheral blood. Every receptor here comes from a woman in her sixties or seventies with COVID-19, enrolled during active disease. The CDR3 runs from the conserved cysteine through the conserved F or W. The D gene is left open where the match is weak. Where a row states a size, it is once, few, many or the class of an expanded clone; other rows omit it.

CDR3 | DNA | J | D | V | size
CASSLEDARREQFF | TGCGCCAGCAGCTTGGAAGATGCCCGCCGGGAGCAGTTCTTC | TRBJ2-1 | NA | TRBV5-1 | NA
CATSTRGRGNQETQYF | TGTGCCACCAGCACCCGGGGCAGGGGCAACCAAGAGACCCAGTACTTC | TRBJ2-5 | NA | TRBV15 | once
CATSFGGRGNEQFF | TGCGCCACCTCGTTTGGGGGTCGGGGGAATGAGCAGTTCTTC | TRBJ2-1 | NA | TRBV10-1 | NA
CASSLQGLGQPQHF | TGTGCCAGCAGTCTACAGGGTCTAGGGCAGCCCCAGCATTTT | TRBJ1-5 | NA | TRBV2 | NA
CASSKVEGQGAYEQYF | TGTGCCAGCAGCAAAGTCGAAGGACAGGGGGCGTACGAGCAGTACTTC | TRBJ2-7 | NA | TRBV21-1 | NA
CASSLRSGGTDTQYF | TGTGCCAGCAGCTTACGGTCAGGGGGCACAGATACGCAGTATTTT | TRBJ2-3 | NA | TRBV7-3 | NA
CASSTGGATVTEAFF | TGTGCCAGTAGTACAGGGGGCGCAACTGTCACTGAAGCTTTCTTT | TRBJ1-1 | TRBD1 | TRBV19 | NA
CASSDRDRGLTDTQYF | TGTGCCAGCAGTGACCGGGACAGGGGGTTGACAGATACGCAGTATTTT | TRBJ2-3 | TRBD1 | TRBV6-1 | NA
CASSKQGHTEAFF | TGTGCCAGCAGTAAACAGGGGCACACTGAAGCTTTCTTT | TRBJ1-1 | TRBD1 | TRBV12-3/TRBV12-4 | NA
CAFYTEWKKVSLFF | TGTGCCTTCTATACAGAGTGGAAAAAAGTTTCACTGTTTTTT | TRBJ1-4 | NA | TRBV2 | NA
CASSLGLAGGTDEQYF | TGTGCCAGCAGCTTAGGGCTAGCGGGGGGAACCGACGAGCAGTACTTC | TRBJ2-7 | TRBD2 | TRBV7-2 | NA
CASTIMGGGTWNF | TGCGCCAGCACCATCATGGGAGGGGGAACCTGGAACTTC | TRBJ2-7 | NA | TRBV5-1 | NA
CASSQSRQANYGYTF | TGTGCCAGCAGTCAATCCCGACAGGCGAACTATGGCTACACCTTC | TRBJ1-2 | NA | TRBV6-5 | NA
CASDRDSADPAFF | TGTGCCAGCGACCGGGACAGCGCGGATCCAGCTTTCTTT | TRBJ1-1 | TRBD1 | TRBV9 | NA
CASSSEGRNTEAFF | TGCGCCAGCAGCTCTGAGGGTAGGAACACTGAAGCTTTCTTT | TRBJ1-1 | NA | TRBV5-1 | NA
CASSIGDRAINSPLHF | TGTGCCAGTAGTATAGGAGACAGGGCGATAAATTCACCCCTCCACTTT | TRBJ1-6 | TRBD1 | TRBV19 | few
CASSQGQGRNGYTF | TGTGCCAGCAGCCAAGGCCAGGGGCGTAATGGCTACACCTTC | TRBJ1-2 | NA | TRBV3-1/TRBV3-2 | NA
CASSYLGASNEKLFF | TGTGCCAGCAGTTACTTGGGGGCCTCTAATGAAAAACTGTTTTTT | TRBJ1-4 | NA | TRBV6-2/TRBV6-3 | NA
CASSNRGGHMNTEAFF | TGTGCCAGTAGTAATCGGGGGGGTCACATGAACACTGAAGCTTTCTTT | TRBJ1-1 | NA | TRBV19 | NA
CASSFRSQGAYEQYF | TGTGCCAGCAGCTTTAGAAGCCAGGGGGCCTACGAGCAGTACTTC | TRBJ2-7 | TRBD1 | TRBV5-5 | NA
CASSYSIAGTPYEQYF | TGTGCCAGCAGTTACTCAATAGCGGGGACCCCCTACGAGCAGTACTTC | TRBJ2-7 | TRBD2 | TRBV6-2/TRBV6-3 | NA
CASRALRAPLHF | TGTGCCAGCAGGGCCCTCCGGGCACCCCTCCACTTT | TRBJ1-6 | NA | TRBV2 | NA
CASRRTGGDLNTEAFF | TGCGCCAGCAGGCGGACAGGGGGCGACCTGAACACTGAAGCTTTCTTT | TRBJ1-1 | TRBD1 | TRBV5-1 | NA
CASSRGRSYEQYF | TGTGCCAGCAGCAGGGGGCGATCCTACGAGCAGTACTTC | TRBJ2-7 | TRBD1 | TRBV14 | NA
CASSPTGTRWDSNQPQHF | TGCGCCAGCAGCCCCACAGGGACCCGGTGGGATAGCAATCAGCCCCAGCATTTT | TRBJ1-5 | NA | TRBV4-1 | NA
CASSLAFDEQFF | TGTGCCAGCAGCTTAGCCTTCGATGAGCAGTTCTTC | TRBJ2-1 | NA | TRBV7-6 | NA
CASSPVDRAGNTIYF | TGTGCCAGCAGCCCCGTAGACAGGGCTGGAAACACCATATATTTT | TRBJ1-3 | TRBD1 | TRBV7-9 | NA